One and the same sample provided the 21 T cell receptor beta chains below, sequenced in a study of shared clonotypes between healthy human individuals. Data came from immunoSEQ multiplex PCR; TCRdb stores just in-frame clones and leaves some out. The profile covers millions of clones, with over 85% appearing a single time and 1.1% taken by the ten largest. Positively selected for CCR7, the CD45RO-negative cells used as naive CD8 cells excluded terminally differentiated effector memory CD45RA+ cells. The sequenced material came from naive CD8+ T cells sorted from blood. The receptors were sampled from a man aged 18 to 35 in good health.

This chain uses TRBV2 with TRBJ1-1; D unresolved. This CDR3 has 13 amino acids. The germline V gene has CDR1 SNHLY and CDR2 FYNNEI. V lost 0 bases to trimming and J lost 5 bases, with 7 bases between them. The CDR3 here is CASSEARRTEAFF. As DNA, the CDR3 is TGTGCCAGCAGTGAAGCAAGGAGAACTGAAGCTTTCTTT.

The count of this clone is one. J is TRBJ2-1 and V is TRBV13, with 9 positions matching TRBD1. Germline values: CDR1 PRHDT, CDR2 FYEKMQ (reference sequence). This CDR3 has 14 amino acids. The ends lost 5 bases at V and 8 bases at J; junction bases unmatched: 7. DNA for the CDR3: TGTGCCAGCAGCATGACAGGGGGACTCGATGAGCAGTTCTTC. Residues: CASSMTGGLDEQFF.

V gene TRBV9 combines with J gene TRBJ1-2; 7 bases agree with TRBD1. V lost 1 base and J lost 0; bases outside the gene matches: 6. The CDR3 is made up of 16 amino acids. Looked up from germline, CDR1 is SGDLS and CDR2 is YYNGEE. The chain's CDR3 is CASSVPRQGPNYGYTF. The CDR3 DNA follows: TGTGCCAGCAGCGTACCCCGACAGGGACCTAACTATGGCTACACCTTC.

This clone was recorded once. J is TRBJ2-3 and V is TRBV9; no firm D call. Germline assignment: CDR1 SGDLS and CDR2 YYNGEE. V lost 1 base and J lost 1, with 7 bases in between. The CDR3 has 14 amino acids. The CDR3 DNA follows: TGTGCCAGCAGCGTATTAGTTGGCACAGATACGCAGTATTTT. It translates to CASSVLVGTDTQYF.

This clone occurred once. CDR3 protein: CASSRGLAGAPGNYNEQFF. The CDR3 DNA is TGTGCCAGCAGCCGGGGACTAGCGGGGGCCCCTGGGAACTACAATGAGCAGTTCTTC. The chain employs TRBV7-8 and TRBJ2-1; 14 bases fit TRBD2. The CDR3 has 19 amino acids. Trimming removed 5 bases from V and 3 bases from J; junction bases left unmatched: 12. Germline assignment: CDR1 SGHVS and CDR2 FQNEAQ.

This clone has only one observation. CDR3 sequence (DNA): TGTGCCAGTAGTTGGGCCCTCCTGACAGGGGCCTACGAGCAGTACTTC. Amino acid sequence: CASSWALLTGAYEQYF. The chain has TRBV19 and TRBJ2-7, with 8 nucleotides matching TRBD1. This CDR3 contains 16 residues. Germline assignment: CDR1 LNHDA and CDR2 SQIVND (reference sequence). Germline trimming cut 5 bases from V and 2 bases from J; bases unmatched to any gene: 11.

V usage is TRBV27 and J usage is TRBJ2-5; D may be TRBD1 or TRBD2 (5 bases each). Per germline, CDR1 MNHEY and CDR2 SMNVEV (reference sequence). The germline V and J ends were trimmed by 2 bases and 4 bases, with 14 bases remaining between them. This CDR3 has 15 amino acids. The CDR3 is CASSLEGHAPETQYF. The CDR3 DNA reads as TGTGCCAGCAGTTTAGAGGGGCATGCCCCAGAGACCCAGTACTTC.

The table lists this clone with a count of one. The chain carries TRBV7-9 and TRBJ2-2; D assignment may be TRBD1 or TRBD2 (5 bases each). Trimming pared 5 bases from V and 10 bases from J, leaving 11 bases between. Germline V gene data show CDR1 as SEHNR and CDR2 as FQNEAQ (reference sequence). CDR3 length equals 12 residues. CDR3 protein: CASSLTGPELFF. Written as DNA, the CDR3 is TGTGCCAGCAGCCTGACGGGGCCGGAGCTGTTTTTT.

This chain joins TRBV7-9 and TRBJ2-1, with a weak D call TRBD1 (6 bases). The V gene lost 5 bases and the J gene lost 3 bases, with 14 bases spanning the gap. Germline CDR1 reads SEHNR; CDR2 reads FQNEAQ (reference sequence). This CDR3 contains 15 residues. CDR3 nucleotides: TGTGCCAGCAGCGCGCAGGGGCTAAACTACAATGAGCAGTTCTTC. Encoded protein: CASSAQGLNYNEQFF.

A remark on this clone: Germline and junction disagree at one end, which may indicate a read error. The chain has TRBV7-7 and TRBJ2-5; 11 nucleotides match TRBD2. Germline V lookup: CDR1 SSHAT, CDR2 FNYEAQ (reference sequence). This CDR3 has 16 residues. CDR3 sequence reads: CASSPGTSGHQETQYF. The CDR3, as DNA: TGTGCTAGCAGCCCCGGGACTAGCGGACACCAAGAGACCCAGTACTTC.

This clone occurred once. This sample also contains other DNA sequences that code for the same CDR3. The chain carries TRBV10-1 and TRBJ2-7, with D unresolved. The CDR3 sequence is 13 residues long. Germline V gives CDR1 WNHNN, CDR2 SYGVQD (reference sequence). V lost 3 bases to trimming and J lost 0 bases, with 6 bases between them. CDR3 DNA: TGCGCCAGCAGTGACGCTGGCTCCTACGAGCAGTACTTC. Protein product: CASSDAGSYEQYF.

Comment on this clone: Different DNA sequences within this sample yield the same CDR3. J is TRBJ2-7 and V is TRBV6-5, with TRBD1 matching 7 bases. The CDR3 has 16 amino acids. Germline V CDR1 and CDR2: MNHEY, SVGAGI. The ends lost 0 bases at V and 0 bases at J; junction bases unmatched: 5. The CDR3 is CASSYSTGQTSYEQYF. CDR3 sequence (DNA): TGTGCCAGCAGTTACTCAACGGGACAGACCTCCTACGAGCAGTACTTC.

V is TRBV28 and J is TRBJ2-1, with 7 nucleotides matching TRBD1. CDR3 length: 18 amino acids. Germline V lookup: CDR1 MDHEN, CDR2 SYDVKM. V lost 2 bases and J lost 4; bases outside the gene matches: 14. CDR3 nucleotide sequence: TGTGCCAGCAGTTTAAATCCCCTCTCCGACAGGGAGTACAATGAGCAGTTCTTC. Translating it yields CASSLNPLSDREYNEQFF.

The chain is built from TRBV4-3 and TRBJ1-6; D call uncertain. CDR3 length: 17 residues. The germline V and J ends were trimmed by 3 bases and 4 bases, with 16 bases remaining between them. Germline V gives CDR1 LGHNA, CDR2 YSLEER. CDR3: CASSHNYDDMYNSPLHF. The CDR3 DNA follows: TGCGCCAGCAGCCACAACTACGATGACATGTATAATTCACCCCTCCACTTT.

The chain links TRBV12-5 to TRBJ1-6; no reliable D call. CDR3 length: 14 residues. Trimming pared 3 bases from V and 10 bases from J, leaving 13 bases between. The germline gives CDR1 LGHNT, CDR2 FRNRAP. CDR3 sequence: CASGFATGQSPLHF. CDR3 sequence (DNA): TGTGCTAGTGGTTTCGCAACTGGCCAATCACCCCTCCACTTT.

This rearrangement joins TRBV7-9 to TRBJ2-7; perhaps TRBD1 as D (5 bases). Germline V lookup: CDR1 SEHNR, CDR2 FQNEAQ (reference sequence). The V and J ends lost 0 bases and 5 bases respectively, with 14 bases between them. This CDR3 has 15 amino acids. In nucleotides, the CDR3 is TGTGCCAGCAGCTTAGCAGCAGGGATAACCCACGAGCAGTACTTC. As protein: CASSLAAGITHEQYF. Full variable domain (outside the CDR3, taken from reference TRBV7-9 and TRBJ2-7): DTGVSQNPRHKITKRGQNVTFRCDPISEHNRLYWYRQTLGQGPEFLTYFQNEAQLEKSRLLSDRFSAERPKGSFSTLEIQRTEQGDSAMYLCASSLAAGITHEQYFGPGTRLTVT.

Comments on this clone: In the same sample, other DNA sequences code for this CDR3. V and J are TRBV7-9 and TRBJ1-2, with D possibly matching TRBD1 (6 bases). The V gene lost 5 bases and the J gene lost 5 bases, with 12 bases spanning the gap. CDR1 and CDR2 (germline): SEHNR, FQNEAQ (reference sequence). CDR3 length equals 13 residues. The CDR3 coding sequence is TGTGCCAGCAGCCCAGGACAGATTTATGGCTACACCTTC. It yields the protein CASSPGQIYGYTF.

V usage is TRBV7-9 and J usage is TRBJ2-7; D not certain. CDR3 length: 15 amino acids. Germline V gene sequence: CDR1 SEHNR, CDR2 FQNEAQ (reference sequence). The germline V and J ends were trimmed by 5 bases and 1 base, with 15 bases remaining between them. CDR3 in DNA: TGTGCCAGCAGCCCACCGTGGACGGAATCCTACGAGCAGTACTTC. Its translation: CASSPPWTESYEQYF.

The rearrangement uses TRBV11-2 and TRBJ1-2; 12 nucleotides agree with TRBD1. After removal of 5 bases from V and 11 bases from J, the junction contained 6 bases not matched to a gene. CDR3 size: 13 residues. The germline gives CDR1 SGHAT, CDR2 FQNNGV. CDR3 region: CASSHGTGGEYTF. The CDR3 region has the DNA TGTGCCAGCAGCCACGGGACAGGGGGCGAATACACCTTC. Variable domain in full (rest from reference TRBV11-2 and TRBJ1-2): EAGVAQSPRYKIIEKRQSVAFWCNPISGHATLYWYQQILGQGPKLLIQFQNNGVVDDSQLPKDRFSAERLKGVDSTLKIQPAKLEDSAVYLCASSHGTGGEYTFGSGTRLTVV.

This sequence joins TRBV6-6 and TRBJ2-7; maybe TRBD2 (6 bases). CDR3 size: 14 residues. V was pared by 5 bases and J by 1 base, with 12 bases between. The germline V gene has CDR1 MNHNY and CDR2 SVGAGI (reference sequence). The CDR3 DNA sequence: TGTGCCAGCAGTCGCGGGACTGTTTCCTACGAGCAGTACTTC. Protein: CASSRGTVSYEQYF.

V gene TRBV9 combines with J gene TRBJ2-2; 8 positions match TRBD2. The germline V gene encodes CDR1 SGDLS and CDR2 YYNGEE. The CDR3 is made up of 17 amino acids. J lost 5 bases, V lost 0 bases, and 9 bases had no gene match. As DNA, the CDR3 is TGTGCCAGCAGCGTAGAGGCCAGCGGGGGATCGACCGGGGAGCTGTTTTTT. Translated: CASSVEASGGSTGELFF.